The 24 T cell receptor beta chains in this list originate from one sample, sequenced in a study of response to subunit inactivated influenza vaccine (dated 2018 in TCRdb). The library was obtained by RT-PCR. TCRdb shows the sequencer as Illumina HiSeq 2500. TCRdb took the public reads, trimmed them with fastp at Q25, ran MiXCR for clone calling and kept in-frame beta chains. Entries are consolidated by CDR3 protein sequence, retaining the most common genes and DNA. The sample data list 650,000 to 850,000 distinct CDR3 sequences, and about 15% of these were observed just once. In total, the top ten clones hold approximately 7% of the sample. The material sequenced was PBMCs from blood, taken less than 15 days before vaccination. These receptors were taken from a man in his forties or fifties who received an inactivated influenza vaccine. Donor details come from another sample of the same person, matched by shared clones.

This clonotype was seen a few times. The CDR3 DNA reads as TGCGCCAGCAGCCGGCTTTTGGGGGAGACCCAGTACTTC. Its protein is CASSRLLGETQYF. The chain combines TRBV4-1 with TRBJ2-5; D is ambiguous. Trimming shortened V by 4 bases and J by 5 bases, and 11 bases separated the two germline ends. This CDR3 has 13 residues. Germline loops: CDR1 MGHRA, CDR2 YSYEKL.

The rearrangement links TRBV5-1 to TRBJ2-7, with 11 bases that match TRBD1. Germline V CDR1 and CDR2: SGHRS, YFSETQ. V was clipped by 0 bases and J by 4 bases; unmatched bases: 6. The CDR3 extends over 16 amino acids. The DNA of the CDR3 is TGCGCCAGCAGCTTGGCAAGTGGGACAGGGGGGTACGAGCAGTACTTC. Its translation is CASSLASGTGGYEQYF.

This clonotype showed up just a few times. The DNA of the CDR3 is TGTGCCAGCTCATCATTTGGGGGCAAATACAATGAGCAGTTCTTC. It specifies CASSSFGGKYNEQFF. The chain carries TRBV18 and TRBJ2-1; the D gene is possibly TRBD1 (6 bases). CDR1 is KGHSH and CDR2 is LQKENI in the germline V gene. This CDR3 has 15 amino acids. V was cut by 5 bases and J by 4 bases, with 15 bases left in between.

The chain couples TRBV6-2 or TRBV6-3 to TRBJ2-5; no firm D call. Germline CDR1 MNHEY, CDR2 SVGEGT. The CDR3 spans 13 residues. V shed 7 bases and J shed 5 bases, with 14 bases lying between them. The CDR3 loop is CASTRQVRETQYF. As DNA, the CDR3 is TGTGCCAGCACCCGCCAAGTGAGGGAGACCCAGTACTTC.

This clonotype was seen repeatedly, ten times or more. V and J are TRBV7-7 and TRBJ2-1; D is tentatively TRBD1 or TRBD2 (6 bases each). This CDR3 is built from 15 residues. The germline CDR1 and CDR2 sequences are SSHAT and FNYEAQ (reference sequence). V lost 5 bases and J 7 bases, leaving 18 bases between the germline ends. The DNA of the CDR3 is TGTGCCAGCAGCACGGGAAGGGGGAGGTATAATGAGCAGTTCTTC. Encoded protein: CASSTGRGRYNEQFF.

Only a few counts were recorded for this clonotype. The rearrangement uses TRBV7-2 and TRBJ2-2; TRBD1 aligns across 9 bases. The CDR3 consists of 16 residues. CDR1 and CDR2 from the germline V gene are SGHTA and FQGNSA. The V segment lost 2 bases and the J segment 5 bases; nucleotides outside the gene matches: 6. CDR3 bases: TGTGCCAGCAGCTTACCCGGACAGGGGTGGACCGGGGAGCTGTTTTTT. Translating it yields CASSLPGQGWTGELFF. Complete variable domain (other parts from reference TRBV7-2 and TRBJ2-2): GAGVSQSPSNKVTEKGKDVELRCDPISGHTALYWYRQSLGQGLEFLIYFQGNSAPDKSGLPSDRFSAERTGGSVSTLTIQRTQQEDSAVYLCASSLPGQGWTGELFFGEGSRLTVL.

This clonotype was seen a few times. The chain links TRBV6-2 or TRBV6-3 to TRBJ2-5, with no clear D. Looked up from germline, CDR1 is MNHEY and CDR2 is SVGEGT. This CDR3 has 13 amino acids. Trimming took 8 bases from V and 2 from J, leaving 12 bases between them. CDR3 sequence reads: CASETVSQETQYF. In nucleotides, the CDR3 is TGTGCCAGCGAAACAGTATCACAAGAGACCCAGTACTTC.

This clonotype has a handful of counts. This sequence joins TRBV3-1 and TRBJ2-1; 13 positions match TRBD2. The length of the CDR3 is 14 residues. Per the germline V gene, CDR1 is LGHDT and CDR2 is YNNKEL (reference sequence). Losses at the gene ends were 4 bases for V and 10 bases for J; bases not matched to a gene: 4. CDR3 amino acids: CASSPTSGGSEQFF. In DNA form, the CDR3 reads TGTGCCAGCAGCCCGACTAGCGGGGGGAGCGAGCAGTTCTTC.

The CDR3 DNA follows: TGCGCCAGCAGCCCCGGTTTAGCGGATTCACAAGAGACCCAGTACTTC. Its translation is CASSPGLADSQETQYF. The chain employs TRBV5-1 and TRBJ2-5; the D gene is possibly TRBD2 (6 bases). Trimming took 4 bases from V and 2 from J, leaving 18 bases between them. The CDR3 runs 16 residues. Germline V lookup: CDR1 SGHRS, CDR2 YFSETQ.

This clonotype was observed at least ten times. The gene calls are TRBV29-1 and TRBJ1-4; D ambiguous. Germline CDR1 is SQVTM and CDR2 is ANQGSEA. Trimming cost V 8 bases and J 8 bases, with 15 bases left between them. The CDR3 loop spans 12 amino acids. The CDR3 DNA follows: TGCAGCATCGGCATAAATGGCGAAAAACTGTTTTTT. Translation gives CSIGINGEKLFF.

This clonotype came up a few times. V is TRBV4-1 and J is TRBJ1-1, with D possibly matching TRBD1 (6 bases). CDR3 size: 16 residues. Germline CDR1 reads MGHRA; CDR2 reads YSYEKL. Trimming removed 6 bases at V and 4 bases at J, with 21 bases between. CDR3 region: CASRRGDTGILTEAFF. Here the CDR3 DNA reads TGCGCCAGCAGAAGGGGGGACACAGGGATCCTCACTGAAGCTTTCTTT.

J is TRBJ2-1 and V is TRBV20-1; D possibly corresponds to TRBD1 (7 bases). CDR3 length equals 11 residues. From germline, CDR1 is DFQATT and CDR2 SNEGSKA (reference sequence). Trimming pared 7 bases from V and 9 bases from J, leaving 13 bases between. CDR3: CSEGAGREQFF. The CDR3, as DNA: TGCAGTGAGGGGGCGGGACGTGAGCAGTTCTTC.

Ten or more counts support this clonotype. This sequence joins TRBV6-2 or TRBV6-3 and TRBJ2-7, with 8 bases fitting TRBD1. CDR3 length equals 15 residues. CDR1 and CDR2 from the germline V gene are MNHEY and SVGEGT. J gave up 3 bases and V 5 bases, and 9 bases lay outside the gene matches. CDR3 DNA sequence: TGTGCCAGCAGTCTTTGGGCCGGGACAGGCTACGAGCAGTACTTC. Translated: CASSLWAGTGYEQYF.

The table lists this clonotype with many counts. The J gene is TRBJ2-1, the V gene TRBV5-5; 9 bases are a match to TRBD1. The CDR3 is 15 residues long. V lost 4 bases to trimming and J lost 8 bases; unmatched junction nucleotides: 10. Looked up from germline, CDR1 is SGHKS and CDR2 is YYEKEE (reference sequence). The CDR3 protein is CASSLDRGLIDEQFF. The CDR3 DNA is TGTGCCAGCAGCCTGGACAGGGGTCTGATTGATGAGCAGTTCTTC.

This chain joins TRBV4-2 and TRBJ1-5; a possible D gene is TRBD1 (5 bases). This CDR3 contains 18 residues. V was trimmed by 0 bases and J by 0 bases, leaving 15 bases between them. From germline, CDR1 is LGHNA and CDR2 YNFKEQ. In DNA form, the CDR3 reads TGTGCCAGCAGCCAAGATATTGCCGGGACGGTTAGCAATCAGCCCCAGCATTTT. Its protein is CASSQDIAGTVSNQPQHF.

Turning to this clonotype: Germline is not matched at one junction end, which may reflect a read error. The chain is built from TRBV7-7 and TRBJ2-1; 9 bases are shared with TRBD2. CDR1 is SSHAT and CDR2 is FNYEAQ in the germline V gene (reference sequence). This CDR3 has 15 residues. The DNA for the CDR3 is TGTGCTAGCAGCTTCGGCCTAGCGGGGCCTAATGAGCAGTTCTTC. Translation: CASSFGLAGPNEQFF.

The chain joins TRBV12-3 or TRBV12-4 to TRBJ2-3; D possibly corresponds to TRBD1 (6 bases). The CDR3 is made up of 15 amino acids. Trimming took 1 base from V and 0 from J, leaving 8 bases between them. CDR3 sequence: CASSLGDTSTDTQYF. CDR3 in DNA: TGTGCCAGCAGTTTAGGGGACACTAGCACAGATACGCAGTATTTT.

This clonotype was seen a handful of times. The gene calls are TRBV6-5 and TRBJ1-5, with a tentative D call TRBD1 (6 bases). The CDR3 length is 14 residues. CDR1 and CDR2 (germline): MNHEY, SVGAGI. The V end was cut by 4 bases, the J end by 9 bases, with 16 bases between. The CDR3 loop is CASSSEGTLGPQHF. The CDR3, as DNA: TGTGCCAGCAGTTCCGAAGGGACACTCGGGCCCCAGCATTTT.

This clonotype was found a few times. The genes are TRBV27 and TRBJ2-7; TRBD2 matches at 7 bases. CDR1 and CDR2 from the germline V gene are MNHEY and SMNVEV (reference sequence). This CDR3 comprises 15 residues. V trimming: 4 bases; J trimming: 3 bases; junction bases outside the gene matches: 9. The CDR3 protein is CASSSPTSYRYEQYF. The CDR3 DNA follows: TGTGCCAGCAGTTCCCCGACTAGCTACCGCTACGAGCAGTACTTC.

This clonotype has just a few counts. The chain couples TRBV2 to TRBJ2-3, with TRBD2 matching 7 bases. The ends lost 7 bases at V and 2 bases at J; junction bases unmatched: 12. The V gene's germline CDR1 is SNHLY and CDR2 FYNNEI. The CDR3 is 16 amino acids. The DNA for the CDR3 is TGTGCCAGCACGCTCTGGGCTAGCGGCCTCACAGATACGCAGTATTTT. Protein: CASTLWASGLTDTQYF.

This clonotype has a handful of counts. The chain has TRBV20-1 and TRBJ2-1; TRBD2 matches at 10 bases. The V gene's germline CDR1 is DFQATT and CDR2 SNEGSKA (reference sequence). Trimming removed 0 bases from V and 3 bases from J; junction bases left unmatched: 5. The CDR3 consists of 16 residues. Written as DNA, the CDR3 is TGCAGTGCTAGAGACAGACTAGCGGGCTACTACAATGAGCAGTTCTTC. Translating gives CSARDRLAGYYNEQFF.

This chain's CDR3 is CASSQETGLISNQPQHF. The CDR3 nucleotides are TGTGCCAGCAGCCAAGAAACTGGGCTGATTAGCAATCAGCCCCAGCATTTT. The chain has TRBV4-2 and TRBJ1-5; D ambiguous. The germline CDR1 and CDR2 sequences are LGHNA and YNFKEQ. V dropped 0 bases and J dropped 0 bases, with 12 bases sitting between them. The CDR3 loop spans 17 amino acids.

This clonotype was observed a handful of times. The rearrangement links TRBV20-1 to TRBJ2-7; 12 nucleotides align to TRBD2. V trimming: 7 bases; J trimming: 5 bases; junction bases outside the gene matches: 9. CDR1 DFQATT and CDR2 SNEGSKA come from the germline V gene (reference sequence). The CDR3 has 14 amino acids. DNA for the CDR3: TGCAGTGGATTGACTAGCGGGAGACCCCACGAGCAGTACTTC. Encoded protein: CSGLTSGRPHEQYF.

There are many counts of this clonotype. The chain carries TRBV11-1 and TRBJ2-3, with D possibly TRBD1 on 5 matching bases. The germline V gene encodes CDR1 SGHAT and CDR2 FQDESV (reference sequence). The CDR3 covers 14 residues. V lost 6 bases and J lost 9, with 19 bases in between. The CDR3 DNA reads TGTGCCAGCAGTCCAGACCCAATTTCAGGGACGCAGTATTTT. Translation: CASSPDPISGTQYF.